The clone carrying this T cell receptor beta chain was seen repeatedly, ten times or more. Its antigen is unknown. The data were taken from a study of regulatory T cells in long-lasting Graves disease. Assembly of TCR beta libraries relied on iRepertoire HTBI primers together with Arm-PCR of CDR3 regions. TCRdb independently ran MiXCR on the multiplex PCR reads; one entry per CDR3 protein. The table has some 400,000 distinct CDR3 sequences, 15% seen once. Time point in this sample: newly diagnosed GD, antithyroid drugs for less than 3 months. Researchers made the TCR library from RNA that was extracted from PBMCs. Study results and caveats: Patients with persistent disease shared some 2,500 public clonotypes, outpacing the roughly 1,000 shared by new patients. Exclusively peripheral blood, rather than thyroid tissue, was studied.

The same data also went into a second study, on T cells in Graves' hyperthyroidism and ophthalmopathy.

This receptor was taken from a woman aged 25 to 45 with Graves disease. Source: peripheral blood mononuclear cells (PBMCs), taken at new diagnosis, from a patient treated with antithyroid drugs.

DNA of the CDR3: TGTGCCAGCAGCTCCTCCGGGACTCCCCTAAACATTCAGTACTTC. Encoded protein: CASSSSGTPLNIQYF. V and J are TRBV11-3 and TRBJ2-4; D might be TRBD2 (6 bases). The CDR3 is 15 amino acids. With 4 bases removed from V and 6 bases from J, the gap between germline ends came to 16 bases. From germline, CDR1 is SGHNT and CDR2 YENEEA.